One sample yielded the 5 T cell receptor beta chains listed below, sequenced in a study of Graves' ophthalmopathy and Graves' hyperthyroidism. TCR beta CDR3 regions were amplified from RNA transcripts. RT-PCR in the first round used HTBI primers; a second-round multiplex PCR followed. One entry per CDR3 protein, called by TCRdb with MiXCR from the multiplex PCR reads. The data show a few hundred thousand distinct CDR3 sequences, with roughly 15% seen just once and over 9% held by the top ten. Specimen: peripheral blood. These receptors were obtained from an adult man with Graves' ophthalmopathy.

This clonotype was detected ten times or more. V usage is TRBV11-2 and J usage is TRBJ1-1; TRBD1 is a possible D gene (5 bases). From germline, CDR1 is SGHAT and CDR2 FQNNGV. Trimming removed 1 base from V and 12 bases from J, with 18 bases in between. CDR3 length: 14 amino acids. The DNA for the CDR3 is TGTGCCAGCAGCTTAGTGGGGGACCGCCCTCCGTCTTTCTTT. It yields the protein CASSLVGDRPPSFF.

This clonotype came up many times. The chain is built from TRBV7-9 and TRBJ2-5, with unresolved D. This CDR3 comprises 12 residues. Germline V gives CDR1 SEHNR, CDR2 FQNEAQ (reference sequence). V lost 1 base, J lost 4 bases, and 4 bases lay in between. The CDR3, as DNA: TGTGCCAGCAGCTTAGTGGGAGAGACCCAGTACTTC. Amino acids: CASSLVGETQYF.

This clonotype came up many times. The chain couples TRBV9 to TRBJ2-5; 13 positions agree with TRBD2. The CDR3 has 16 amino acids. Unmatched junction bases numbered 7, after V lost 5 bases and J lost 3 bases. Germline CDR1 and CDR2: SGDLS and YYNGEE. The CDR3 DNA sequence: TGTGCCAGCAGTGCCACTAGCGGGAGGGCTAAAGAGACCCAGTACTTC. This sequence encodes CASSATSGRAKETQYF.

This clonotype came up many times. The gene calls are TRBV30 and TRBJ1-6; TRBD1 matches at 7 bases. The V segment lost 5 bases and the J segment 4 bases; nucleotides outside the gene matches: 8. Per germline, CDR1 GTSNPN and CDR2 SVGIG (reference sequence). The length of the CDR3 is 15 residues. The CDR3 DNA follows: TGTGCCTGGCACCTCGGGACAGCTTATAATTCACCCCTCCACTTT. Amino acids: CAWHLGTAYNSPLHF.

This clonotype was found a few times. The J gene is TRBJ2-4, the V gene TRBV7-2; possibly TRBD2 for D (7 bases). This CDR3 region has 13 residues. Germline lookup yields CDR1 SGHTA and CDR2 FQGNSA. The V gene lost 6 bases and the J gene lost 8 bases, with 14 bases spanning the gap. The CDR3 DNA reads TGTGCCAGCAGAGGGGGGGAGCGGGACATTCAGTACTTC. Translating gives CASRGGERDIQYF.